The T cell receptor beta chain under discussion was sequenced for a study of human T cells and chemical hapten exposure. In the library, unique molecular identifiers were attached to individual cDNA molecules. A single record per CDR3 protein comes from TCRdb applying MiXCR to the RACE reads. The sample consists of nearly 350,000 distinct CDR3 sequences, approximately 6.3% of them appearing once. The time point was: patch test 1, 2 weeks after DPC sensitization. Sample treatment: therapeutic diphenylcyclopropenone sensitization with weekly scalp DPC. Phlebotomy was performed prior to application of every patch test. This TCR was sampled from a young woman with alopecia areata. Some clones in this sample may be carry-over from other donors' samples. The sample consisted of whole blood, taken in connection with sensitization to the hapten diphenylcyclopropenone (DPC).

In DNA, the CDR3 is TGTGCCAGCATCCTGGGGGTTATAGCCACAGATACGCAGTATTTT. It yields the protein CASILGVIATDTQYF. The chain recombines TRBV12-3 or TRBV12-4 with TRBJ2-3; D could derive from TRBD1 or TRBD2 (5 bases each). V lost 7 bases and J 2 bases, leaving 16 bases between the germline ends. This CDR3 region has 15 residues.